The rows below give T cell receptor beta chains drawn from one sample of a study of OX40 agonist ivuxolimab in advanced cancers. TCRdb keeps only in-frame clones here, not all; method: immunoSEQ multiplex PCR. The table lists 65,000 to 95,000 clones, around 90% of them singletons. This sample comprised CD4+ or CD8+ T cells sorted from blood, obtained in a trial of the OX40 agonist ivuxolimab. The receptor set was obtained from an adult with an advanced solid tumor such as melanoma, head and neck, liver or kidney cancer. The conserved cysteine and the conserved F or W are not part of the CDR3 here.

cdr3_aa,j_call,v_call
ASSLVGHPKESNQPQH,TRBJ1-5,TRBV5-1
ASSDVGAGGATYEQY,TRBJ2-7,TRBV27
ASSLGLEQY,TRBJ2-7,TRBV6-5
ASNLAANTGELF,TRBJ2-2,TRBV9
ASSEQRTPSQEGNQPQH,TRBJ1-5,TRBV11-2
ASSLLVGGSSPLH,TRBJ1-6,TRBV27
ASSETGPYNEQF,TRBJ2-1,TRBV10-1
ASSLSLAWAGGVSKNIQY,TRBJ2-4,TRBV7-8
ASSQGNTEAF,TRBJ1-1,TRBV11-1
ASSSRGGETQY,TRBJ2-5,TRBV13